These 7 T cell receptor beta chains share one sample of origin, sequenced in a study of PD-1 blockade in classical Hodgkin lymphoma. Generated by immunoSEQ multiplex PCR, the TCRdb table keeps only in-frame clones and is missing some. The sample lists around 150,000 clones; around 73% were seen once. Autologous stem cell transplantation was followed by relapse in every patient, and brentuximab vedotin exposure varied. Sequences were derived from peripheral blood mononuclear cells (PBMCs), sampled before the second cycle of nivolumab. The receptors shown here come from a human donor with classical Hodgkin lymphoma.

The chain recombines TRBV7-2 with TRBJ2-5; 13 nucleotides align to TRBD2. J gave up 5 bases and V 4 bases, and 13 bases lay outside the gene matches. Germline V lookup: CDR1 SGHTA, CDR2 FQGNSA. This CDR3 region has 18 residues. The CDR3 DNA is TGTGCCAGCAGCTCCGGACTAGCGGGAGAGAGGGTTCTGGAGACCCAGTACTTC. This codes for CASSSGLAGERVLETQYF.

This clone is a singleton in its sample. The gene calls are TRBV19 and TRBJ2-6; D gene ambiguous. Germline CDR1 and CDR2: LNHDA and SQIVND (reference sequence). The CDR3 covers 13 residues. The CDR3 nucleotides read TGTTCCTCTAGAGCTTCTGGGGCCAACGTCCTGACTTTC. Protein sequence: CSSRASGANVLTF.

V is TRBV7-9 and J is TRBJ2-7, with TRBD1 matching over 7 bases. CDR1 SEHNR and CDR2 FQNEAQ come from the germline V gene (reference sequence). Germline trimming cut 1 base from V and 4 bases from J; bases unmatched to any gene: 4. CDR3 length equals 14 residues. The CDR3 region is CASSLVTGEYEQYF. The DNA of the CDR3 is TGTGCCAGCAGCTTAGTAACAGGGGAATACGAGCAGTACTTC.

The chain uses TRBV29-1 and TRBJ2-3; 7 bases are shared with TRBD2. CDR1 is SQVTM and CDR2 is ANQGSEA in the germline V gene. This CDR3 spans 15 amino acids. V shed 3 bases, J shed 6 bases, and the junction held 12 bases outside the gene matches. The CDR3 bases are TGCAGCGTTGATCTCCGGGGTAGCGGGCGGGATACGCAGTATTTT. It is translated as CSVDLRGSGRDTQYF.

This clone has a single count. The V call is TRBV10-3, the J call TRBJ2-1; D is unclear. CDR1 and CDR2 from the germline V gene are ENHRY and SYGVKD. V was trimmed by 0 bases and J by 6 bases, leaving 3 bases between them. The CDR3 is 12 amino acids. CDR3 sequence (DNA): TGTGCCATCAGTGAGTCTACCAATGAGCAGTTCTTC. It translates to CAISESTNEQFF.

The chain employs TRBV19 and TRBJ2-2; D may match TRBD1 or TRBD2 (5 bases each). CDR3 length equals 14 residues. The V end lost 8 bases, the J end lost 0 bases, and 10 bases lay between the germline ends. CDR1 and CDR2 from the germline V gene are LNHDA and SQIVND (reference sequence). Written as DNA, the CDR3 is TGTGCCAGTCAACGAGGGGCGAACACCGGGGAGCTGTTTTTT. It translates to CASQRGANTGELFF.

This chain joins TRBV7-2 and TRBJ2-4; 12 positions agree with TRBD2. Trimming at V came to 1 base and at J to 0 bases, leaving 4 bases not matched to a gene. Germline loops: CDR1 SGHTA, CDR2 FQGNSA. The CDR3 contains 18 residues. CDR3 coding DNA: TGTGCCAGCAGCTTAGACCTAGCGGGGGGGTCAGCCAAAAACATTCAGTACTTC. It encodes CASSLDLAGGSAKNIQYF.